This passage covers 13 T cell receptor beta chains from one sample sequenced in a study of blood T cell repertoires in COVID-19 (dated by TCRdb to the early 2020s). The protocol used for the library was the immunoSEQ multiplex PCR assay. The source is immuneACCESS, and TCRdb retained only in-frame sequences with V and J called. Part of the clones is not carried over; for the studies checked, unresolved V genes explain less than half of this, and the remainder is unexplained. The sample table contains under 200,000 clones; only one count was recorded for approximately 79% of them. The biggest ten clones account for around 5.5% of the sample. Sequenced: PBMCs or T cells enriched from blood (not recorded which). The receptors come from a woman between 55 and 75 years old with acute COVID-19.

The chain employs TRBV5-8 and TRBJ1-1, with no clear D. The V and J ends lost 1 base and 6 bases respectively, with 10 bases between them. The CDR3 is 13 amino acids. Germline V gene data show CDR1 as SGHTS and CDR2 as YDEGEE. CDR3: CASSLLVASEAFF. The CDR3, as DNA: TGTGCCAGCAGCTTGTTGGTGGCCTCTGAAGCTTTCTTT.

The chain uses TRBV5-6 and TRBJ1-2; 8 nucleotides agree with TRBD1. The CDR3 contains 13 residues. V shed 4 bases and J 8 bases; nucleotides not matched to a gene: 7. Germline CDR1 SGHDT, CDR2 YYEEEE. The CDR3 sequence is CASSIGTGGGYTF. The CDR3 DNA sequence: TGTGCCAGCAGCATCGGGACAGGCGGCGGCTACACCTTC.

The CDR3 sequence is CASSLNRGNEKLFF. Here the CDR3 DNA reads TGCGCCAGCAGCTTGAACAGGGGTAATGAAAAACTGTTTTTT. The V gene is TRBV5-1, the J gene TRBJ1-4; 7 bases agree with TRBD1. Germline V CDR1 and CDR2: SGHRS, YFSETQ. Unmatched junction bases numbered 1, after V lost 1 base and J lost 4 bases. This CDR3 has 14 residues.

V usage is TRBV18 and J usage is TRBJ2-4, with 8 bases aligning to TRBD1. The length of the CDR3 is 16 residues. Germline V CDR1 and CDR2: KGHSH, LQKENI. The ends lost 3 bases at V and 6 bases at J; junction bases unmatched: 10. CDR3 loop: CASSPPDRVVSNIQYF. In DNA form, the CDR3 reads TGTGCCAGCTCACCTCCGGACAGGGTAGTTTCAAACATTCAGTACTTC.

The sample holds one count of this clone. V usage is TRBV2 and J usage is TRBJ1-1, with unresolved D. CDR3 length: 12 amino acids. CDR1 and CDR2 (germline): SNHLY, FYNNEI. V lost 8 bases to trimming and J lost 3 bases, with 10 bases between them. The CDR3 is CASGDYYTEAFF. The CDR3 coding sequence is TGTGCCAGCGGAGACTATTACACTGAAGCTTTCTTT.

The genes are TRBV1 and TRBJ2-7; the table's D call, TRBD2, was not checked against the DNA. TRBV1 is shown as a pseudogene. The CDR3 length is 15 residues. This CDR3 is CTSSRRLAGCVTQYF. The DNA of the CDR3 is TGCACCAGCAGCCGGAGACTAGCGGGCTGCGTAACGCAGTACTTC.

The chain carries TRBV7-2 and TRBJ2-7, with D perhaps matching TRBD1 (7 bases). Looked up from germline, CDR1 is SGHTA and CDR2 is FQGNSA. The CDR3 runs 14 residues. Trimming removed 0 bases from V and 6 bases from J, with 12 bases in between. CDR3: CASSLAQGGREQYF. DNA of the CDR3: TGTGCCAGCAGCTTAGCTCAGGGGGGACGCGAGCAGTACTTC.

The rearrangement links TRBV7-2 to TRBJ2-3; 12 bases align to TRBD2. The CDR3 covers 14 residues. V lost 8 bases and J lost 3; bases outside the gene matches: 3. From germline, CDR1 is SGHTA and CDR2 FQGNSA. The CDR3 region is CASGTSGFTDTQYF. CDR3 coding DNA: TGTGCCAGCGGGACTAGCGGGTTTACAGATACGCAGTATTTT.

The V call is TRBV11-3, the J call TRBJ2-7; 10 bases line up with TRBD1. Germline trimming cut 5 bases from V and 4 bases from J; bases unmatched to any gene: 5. Per the germline V gene, CDR1 is SGHNT and CDR2 is YENEEA. The CDR3 contains 14 residues. CDR3 protein: CASSAGTGVYEQYF. The CDR3 nucleotides read TGTGCCAGCAGCGCCGGGACAGGGGTTTACGAGCAGTACTTC.

The chain has TRBV28 and TRBJ1-2; D remains unclear. The ends were cut back, 10 bases at V and 3 bases at J, with 15 bases in the middle. Germline lookup yields CDR1 MDHEN and CDR2 SYDVKM. This CDR3 spans 13 amino acids. The CDR3 protein is CATRGGIYYGYTF. The CDR3 DNA follows: TGTGCCACTCGGGGAGGGATCTACTATGGCTACACCTTC.

This chain connects TRBV7-2 to TRBJ2-5; 8 positions match TRBD2. V lost 0 bases to trimming and J lost 7 bases; unmatched junction nucleotides: 13. Germline CDR1 is SGHTA and CDR2 is FQGNSA. This CDR3 has 17 amino acids. The CDR3 DNA reads TGTGCCAGCAGCTTAGCCCGATCCAGCGGGGGCCTAGGGACCCAGTACTTC. Protein sequence: CASSLARSSGGLGTQYF.

This chain connects TRBV27 to TRBJ2-3, with TRBD2 matching over 7 bases. Trimming at V came to 8 bases and at J to 2 bases, leaving 13 bases not matched to a gene. The germline gives CDR1 MNHEY, CDR2 SMNVEV (reference sequence). The CDR3 runs to 16 residues. For the CDR3, the DNA is TGTGCCAGCTTGGGGGGTAGCGGGTCCTACACAGATACGCAGTATTTT. Translation: CASLGGSGSYTDTQYF.

The V call is TRBV28, the J call TRBJ2-7, with 11 positions matching TRBD1. Unmatched junction bases numbered 7, after V lost 6 bases and J lost 6 bases. The germline V gene has CDR1 MDHEN and CDR2 SYDVKM. CDR3 length: 14 residues. CDR3 sequence (DNA): TGTGCCAGCAGACGTGGACAGGGGGCAACCGAGCAGTACGTC. Encoded protein: CASRRGQGATEQYV.